This TCR beta chain originates from a study of T cell responses to AZD1222 COVID-19 vaccine (TCRdb year 2021). For the study in its entirety: A total of approximately 250 trial participants underwent TCR sequencing, of whom more than 200 had received two doses of AZD1222 and approximately 25 had received two doses of the MenACWY control vaccine. Trial participants were enrolled by age into 18-55, 56-69 and 70-plus year subgroups, with approximately 160, 26 and 62 TCR-sequenced participants respectively.

The CDR3 regions of human TCRbeta chains were analyzed by immunosequencing. The authors' pipeline ran thus. Repertoire TCRs were matched against a reference library of SARS-CoV-2-specific TCRs generated with the MIRA antigen-specificity platform. Breadth was defined as the fraction of unique TCRs that were SARS-CoV-2-associated. Depth was defined as the fraction of total T cells that were SARS-CoV-2-associated. Using the MIRA data, each spike-specific TCR was mapped to the spike region that the TCR reacts to and placed in a CD4 or CD8 class. Log10-transformed breadth and depth values were compared by one-way ANOVA with Sidak's multiple comparisons tests. TCRdb limited this immuneACCESS table to in-frame rearrangements with V and J called. A share of clones is missing; checked studies link under half to unresolved V genes, and the rest is unexplained. V, J and clone size were drawn from that table, and D and trimming were deduced from the DNA. The sample data list 90,000 to 120,000 clones, and about 93% of these were observed just once. The ten largest account for 6.2% of the sample.

After removal of 8 bases from V and 1 base from J, the junction retains 3 bases not matched to a gene. CDR1 and CDR2, per the germline V gene, are SQVTM and ANQGSEA. The CDR3, from cysteine to phenylalanine, totals 12 residues. Left in the record is the CDR3 DNA by itself, 36 bases read in frame from the first base. Results the study describes overall, beyond this receptor: The vaccine-associated CD4 TCRs covered the entire spike protein, and the dominant responses fell in regions 160-218 and 743-854. Because no day 14 peak-response samples were available, the repertoires could be characterized only after the peak T cell response. Reportedly, close to half of the unique spike-specific TCRs recognized epitopes lying outside the regions that are mutated in the B.1.351 and B.1.1.7 variants. The 56-69-year group was small, and its depth increase did not reach significance, likely because of low power. Only 5 to 7 AZD1222 recipients were SARS-CoV-2 seropositive at baseline, limiting conclusions about previously exposed vaccinees. A significant rise in spike-specific TCR breadth and depth was observed after two AZD1222 doses relative to day 0 and relative to MenACWY recipients. Participants were mostly white British and included more females than males, and it was suggested by the authors that clonal diversity may have been underestimated.

In light of the paper, this sample's time point label describes: about 28 days (+/-7) after the second vaccine dose. AZD1222 recipients with second doses at about 4 weeks or about 12 weeks were pooled, because spike-specific TCR depth and breadth did not differ between schedules. Samples from vaccinated people were obtained from the UK trials COV001 and COV002, which included a single-blind randomized controlled phase 2/3 trial of AZD1222 (ChAdOx1 nCoV-19) in healthy adults. For TCRbeta chain sequencing, PBMC samples from trial participants were taken at day 0 and at day 28 after the second dose. Turning to this clone: Its antigen remains unidentified. The input lacks base qualities; no much larger clone sits a single base away.

Sequences were derived from peripheral blood, sampled 28 days after the second AZD1222 dose. The clonotype comes from an adult who received the AZD1222 COVID-19 vaccine. The chain employs TRBV29-1 and TRBJ1-1, with 8 central nucleotides matching TRBD1. The CDR3 is CSTGTGNTEAFF. The DNA is as follows: TGCAGCACGGGGACAGGGAACACTGAAGCTTTCTTT.